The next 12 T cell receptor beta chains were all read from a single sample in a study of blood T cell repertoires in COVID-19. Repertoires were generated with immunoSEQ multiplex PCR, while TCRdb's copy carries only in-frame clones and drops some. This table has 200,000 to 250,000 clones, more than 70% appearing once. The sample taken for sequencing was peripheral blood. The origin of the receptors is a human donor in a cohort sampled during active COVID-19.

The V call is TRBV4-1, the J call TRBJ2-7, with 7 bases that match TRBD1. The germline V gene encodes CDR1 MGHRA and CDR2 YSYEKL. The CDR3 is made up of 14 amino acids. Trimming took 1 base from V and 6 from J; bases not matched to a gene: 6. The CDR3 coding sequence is TGCGCCAGCAGCCAAGCTCCCGGGACAGCCGAGCAGTACTTC. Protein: CASSQAPGTAEQYF.

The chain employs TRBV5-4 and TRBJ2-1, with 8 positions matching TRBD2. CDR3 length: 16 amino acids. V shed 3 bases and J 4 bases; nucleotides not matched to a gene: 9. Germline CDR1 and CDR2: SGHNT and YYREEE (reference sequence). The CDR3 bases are TGTGCCAGCAGCTCTGGGGGGACTAGTGAGTACAATGAGCAGTTCTTC. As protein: CASSSGGTSEYNEQFF.

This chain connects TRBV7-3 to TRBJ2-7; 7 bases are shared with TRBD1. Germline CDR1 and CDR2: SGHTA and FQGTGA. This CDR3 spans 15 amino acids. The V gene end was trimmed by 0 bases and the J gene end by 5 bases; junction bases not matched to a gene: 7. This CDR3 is CASSLTTTGINEQYF. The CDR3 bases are TGTGCCAGCAGCTTAACTACGACAGGGATCAACGAGCAGTACTTC.

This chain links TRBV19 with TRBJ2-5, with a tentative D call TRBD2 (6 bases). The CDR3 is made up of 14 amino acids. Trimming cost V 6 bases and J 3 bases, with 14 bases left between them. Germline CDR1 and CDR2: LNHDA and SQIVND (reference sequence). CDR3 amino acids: CASRSYTGEETQYF. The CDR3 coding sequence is TGTGCCAGTAGAAGCTACACGGGGGAAGAGACCCAGTACTTC.

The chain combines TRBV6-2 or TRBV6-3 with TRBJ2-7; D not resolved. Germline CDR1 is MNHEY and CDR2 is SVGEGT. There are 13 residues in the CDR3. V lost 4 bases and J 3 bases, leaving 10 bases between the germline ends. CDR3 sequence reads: CASSFPQNYEQYF. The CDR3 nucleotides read TGTGCCAGCAGTTTCCCACAGAACTACGAGCAGTACTTC.

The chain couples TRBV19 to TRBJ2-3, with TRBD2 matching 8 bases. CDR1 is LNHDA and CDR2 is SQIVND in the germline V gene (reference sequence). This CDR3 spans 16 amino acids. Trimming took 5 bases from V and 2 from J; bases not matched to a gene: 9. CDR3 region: CASSSSGLALTDTQYF. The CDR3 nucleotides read TGTGCCAGTAGTTCAAGCGGACTAGCCCTCACAGATACGCAGTATTTT.

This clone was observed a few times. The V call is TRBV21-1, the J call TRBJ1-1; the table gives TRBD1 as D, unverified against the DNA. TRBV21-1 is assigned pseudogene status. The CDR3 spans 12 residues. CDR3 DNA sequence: TGTGCCAGCACCAAGGCAGACACTGAAGCTTTCTTT. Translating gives CASTKADTEAFF.

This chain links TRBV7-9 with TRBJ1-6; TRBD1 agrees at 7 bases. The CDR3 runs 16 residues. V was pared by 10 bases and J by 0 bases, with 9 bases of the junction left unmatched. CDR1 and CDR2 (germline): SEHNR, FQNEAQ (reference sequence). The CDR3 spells CAIPDRKSSYNSPLHF. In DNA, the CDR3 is TGTGCCATCCCGGACAGGAAGAGCTCCTATAATTCACCCCTCCACTTT.

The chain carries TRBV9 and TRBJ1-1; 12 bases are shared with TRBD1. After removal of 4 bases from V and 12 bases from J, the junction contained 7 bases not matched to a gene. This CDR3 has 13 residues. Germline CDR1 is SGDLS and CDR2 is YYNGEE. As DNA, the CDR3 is TGTGCCAGCAGCTCTCGGGACAGGGGGCAAACTTTCTTT. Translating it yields CASSSRDRGQTFF. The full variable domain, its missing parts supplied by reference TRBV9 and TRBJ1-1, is DSGVTQTPKHLITATGQRVTLRCSPRSGDLSVYWYQQSLDQGLQFLIQYYNGEERAKGNILERFSAQQFPDLHSELNLSSLELGDSALYFCASSSRDRGQTFFGQGTRLTVV.

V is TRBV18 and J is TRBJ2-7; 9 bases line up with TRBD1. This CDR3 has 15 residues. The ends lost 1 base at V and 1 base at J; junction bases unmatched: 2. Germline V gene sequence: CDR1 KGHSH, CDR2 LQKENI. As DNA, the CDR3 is TGTGCCAGCTCACCACTAGGGACAGGGTCCTACGAGCAGTACTTC. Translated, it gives CASSPLGTGSYEQYF.

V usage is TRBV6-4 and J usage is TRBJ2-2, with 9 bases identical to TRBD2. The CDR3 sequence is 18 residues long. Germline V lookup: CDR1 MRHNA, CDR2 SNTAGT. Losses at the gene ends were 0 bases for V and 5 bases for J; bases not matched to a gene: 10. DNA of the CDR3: TGTGCCAGCAGTGACTCGAGATCTCTAGCGGGGAGTACCGGGGAGCTGTTTTTT. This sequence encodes CASSDSRSLAGSTGELFF.

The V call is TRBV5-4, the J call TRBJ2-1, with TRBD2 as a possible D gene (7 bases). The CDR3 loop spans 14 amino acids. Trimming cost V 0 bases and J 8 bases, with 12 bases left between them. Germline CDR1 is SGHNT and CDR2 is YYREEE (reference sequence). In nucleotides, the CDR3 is TGTGCCAGCAGCTTGGTTCGAGGGGGGGATGAGCAGTTCTTC. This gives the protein CASSLVRGGDEQFF.